These 18 T cell receptor beta chains came from one sample sequenced in a study of T-cell reconstitution after alpha-beta-depleted transplantation in children (dated by TCRdb to 2016 to 2018). Read against the paper, the sample's treatment or condition label means: allogeneic hematopoietic cell transplantation with graft depleted of TCRalphabeta T cells and CD19 B cells. The library relied on PCR. Instrument on record: Illumina HiSeq 2500. TCR libraries were prepared with molecular barcoding, using unique molecular identifiers to normalize TCRbeta repertoire quantification. TCRdb's own reprocessing of the public reads used fastp at Q25 and MiXCR and kept productive beta chains. Entries that share a CDR3 protein sequence are merged under the most common genes and DNA. This sample comprises some 830,000 distinct CDR3 sequences, roughly 15% of them detected only once. Clones ranked in the top ten supply around 5% of the sample.

Sequencing was performed on PBMCs, mostly from graft donor cells, taken 360 days after TCRalphabeta/CD19-depleted stem cell transplant. The source is a male patient aged 10 to 17 who had a stem cell transplant for acute lymphoblastic leukemia, so the T cells may come from the graft donor.

The chain joins TRBV2 to TRBJ2-1; 11 bases align to TRBD1. Germline V lookup: CDR1 SNHLY, CDR2 FYNNEI. The CDR3 length is 14 residues. J was trimmed by 4 bases and V by 6 bases; bases with no gene match: 2. The CDR3: CASRGQGGYNEQFF. CDR3 DNA: TGTGCCAGCAGGGGACAGGGGGGATACAATGAGCAGTTCTTC.

This clonotype was seen a handful of times. This chain uses TRBV29-1 with TRBJ1-1, with 7 bases aligning to TRBD1. J was trimmed by 3 bases and V by 6 bases; bases with no gene match: 10. Germline values: CDR1 SQVTM, CDR2 ANQGSEA. The CDR3 has 14 residues. The CDR3 spells CSVRDRGGYTEAFF. The CDR3 DNA follows: TGCAGCGTCAGGGACAGAGGGGGCTACACTGAAGCTTTCTTT.

This clonotype has a handful of counts. J is TRBJ2-7 and V is TRBV5-1; tentatively, D is TRBD1 or TRBD2 (5 bases each). CDR1 and CDR2 from the germline V gene are SGHRS and YFSETQ. There are 16 residues in the CDR3. V lost 4 bases and J 6 bases, leaving 23 bases between the germline ends. The CDR3 bases are TGCGCCAGCAGCCTCAGGGTACATACAGACAGCGGCGAGCAGTACTTC. Its protein is CASSLRVHTDSGEQYF.

The sample holds a few counts of this clonotype. This rearrangement joins TRBV7-8 to TRBJ1-5, with D possibly TRBD1 on 5 matching bases. CDR1 is SGHVS and CDR2 is FQNEAQ in the germline V gene. Trimming pared 5 bases from V and 7 bases from J, leaving 12 bases between. This CDR3 contains 13 residues. The DNA of the CDR3 is TGTGCCAGCAGCCACGACAGAGGACAGCCCCAGCATTTT. It yields the protein CASSHDRGQPQHF.

V is TRBV20-1 and J is TRBJ1-5, with TRBD1 matching over 9 bases. The V gene's germline CDR1 is DFQATT and CDR2 SNEGSKA (reference sequence). The CDR3 length is 14 residues. V shed 2 bases and J 7 bases; nucleotides not matched to a gene: 6. This chain's CDR3 is CSARQGQGRQPQHF. The CDR3 DNA reads TGCAGTGCTAGACAGGGACAGGGCAGACAGCCCCAGCATTTT.

The sample holds many counts of this clonotype. The CDR3 spells CASSRTGGGTDTQYF. The CDR3, as DNA: TGTGCCAGCAGCCGGACAGGGGGCGGGACAGATACGCAGTATTTT. V is TRBV7-7 and J is TRBJ2-3, with TRBD1 identical over 11 bases. Germline V CDR1 and CDR2: SSHAT, FNYEAQ (reference sequence). The CDR3 loop spans 15 amino acids. V gave up 5 bases and J gave up 3 bases; unmatched junction bases: 4.

This clonotype was seen a handful of times. The chain links TRBV12-3 or TRBV12-4 to TRBJ2-1, with 7 bases matching TRBD2. The J segment lost 8 bases and the V segment lost 3 bases, leaving 19 bases of the junction unmatched. The CDR3 contains 18 residues. The CDR3 sequence is CASSFPPTSRPGIDEQFF. CDR3 coding DNA: TGTGCCAGCAGTTTCCCCCCGACTAGCCGACCGGGCATCGATGAGCAGTTCTTC.

The rearrangement links TRBV7-8 to TRBJ2-7, with D perhaps TRBD1 (5 bases). The CDR3 spans 15 residues. CDR1 and CDR2 from the germline V gene are SGHVS and FQNEAQ. Trimming removed 1 base from V and 3 bases from J, with 13 bases in between. The CDR3 spells CASSLEATARYEQYF. The CDR3 DNA follows: TGTGCCAGCAGCTTAGAGGCGACAGCCCGCTACGAGCAGTACTTC.

This clonotype was recorded at least ten times. The chain joins TRBV25-1 to TRBJ2-1; TRBD2 aligns across 9 bases. Trimming removed 4 bases from V and 5 bases from J; junction bases left unmatched: 6. Germline V gives CDR1 MGHDK, CDR2 SYGVNS. CDR3 length: 15 residues. The CDR3 is CASSASGDWDNEQFF. In nucleotides, the CDR3 is TGTGCCAGCAGTGCTAGCGGGGACTGGGACAATGAGCAGTTCTTC.

At least ten counts were recorded for this clonotype. DNA for the CDR3: TGCGCCAGCAGCTTCGAGTATAATTCACCCCTCCACTTT. As protein: CASSFEYNSPLHF. This chain connects TRBV5-1 to TRBJ1-6; D remains unclear. V gave up 2 bases and J gave up 4 bases, with 4 bases separating them. The CDR3 sequence is 13 residues long. Germline V gives CDR1 SGHRS, CDR2 YFSETQ.

This clonotype was detected only a few times. The chain is built from TRBV6-5 and TRBJ2-4; the match to TRBD1 covers 7 bases. The CDR3 consists of 15 residues. The trim removed 0 bases at V and 4 bases at J, leaving 3 bases unmatched. Germline V gene sequence: CDR1 MNHEY, CDR2 SVGAGI. The CDR3 loop is CASSYSNRGKNIQYF. In DNA, the CDR3 is TGTGCCAGCAGTTACTCGAACAGGGGAAAAAACATTCAGTACTTC.

This clonotype was recorded a few times. This CDR3 reads CASSSRQDIAVNTQYF. For the CDR3, the DNA is TGCGCCAGCAGCTCACGACAGGATATTGCAGTGAATACGCAGTATTTT. V gene TRBV5-1 combines with J gene TRBJ2-3; the D gene is possibly TRBD1 (6 bases). Trimming pared 3 bases from V and 7 bases from J, leaving 21 bases between. The CDR3 loop spans 16 amino acids. Germline V lookup: CDR1 SGHRS, CDR2 YFSETQ.

This clonotype was seen only a few times. This chain links TRBV12-3 or TRBV12-4 with TRBJ2-7, with TRBD2 matching over 14 bases. The V and J ends lost 3 bases and 6 bases, in that order; junction bases with no gene match: 16. This CDR3 region has 19 residues. This CDR3 reads CASSFGGLAGAPGSSEQYF. In nucleotides, the CDR3 is TGTGCCAGCAGTTTCGGGGGACTAGCGGGAGCCCCCGGAAGTTCCGAGCAGTACTTC.

This chain uses TRBV5-1 with TRBJ1-4, with 8 positions matching TRBD1. The CDR3 runs to 14 residues. V lost 5 bases, J lost 10 bases, and 10 bases stayed unmatched. Germline CDR1 SGHRS, CDR2 YFSETQ. The CDR3 spells CASSPQGDGGKLFF. The DNA for the CDR3 is TGCGCCAGCAGTCCACAGGGGGATGGAGGAAAACTGTTTTTT.

This clonotype was counted at least ten times. The V gene is TRBV29-1, the J gene TRBJ2-2; D not certain. CDR1 is SQVTM and CDR2 is ANQGSEA in the germline V gene. The CDR3 consists of 11 residues. Trimming left V 2 bases short and J 7 bases short, with 5 bases between. The CDR3: CSVEWGGELFF. CDR3 DNA sequence: TGCAGCGTTGAATGGGGCGGGGAGCTGTTTTTT.

This clonotype has ten or more counts. The chain couples TRBV12-3 or TRBV12-4 to TRBJ2-7; D is undetermined. The CDR3 is 14 residues long. V was pared by 4 bases and J by 6 bases, with 16 bases between. The CDR3 bases are TGTGCCAGCAGTTCCAACGTTAGATTATCCGAGCAGTACTTC. Protein: CASSSNVRLSEQYF.

This clonotype was observed a handful of times. The chain has TRBV29-1 and TRBJ2-7; TRBD2 agrees at 8 bases. The trim removed 2 bases at V and 0 bases at J, leaving 9 bases unmatched. Germline assignment: CDR1 SQVTM and CDR2 ANQGSEA. The CDR3 runs to 16 residues. The DNA for the CDR3 is TGCAGCGTTGAATTTCCAGCGGGAGCAACCTCCTACGAGCAGTACTTC. Translated, it gives CSVEFPAGATSYEQYF.

This clonotype appeared once. The chain carries TRBV5-1 and TRBJ1-1; D might be TRBD1 (6 bases). Trimming took 2 bases from V and 3 from J, leaving 26 bases between them. The CDR3 sequence is 19 residues long. Germline V gene lookup returns CDR1 SGHRS and CDR2 YFSETQ. CDR3 loop: CASSLPRSRGHGWDTEAFF. As DNA, the CDR3 is TGCGCCAGCAGCTTACCCAGGAGCAGGGGTCACGGCTGGGACACTGAAGCTTTCTTT.